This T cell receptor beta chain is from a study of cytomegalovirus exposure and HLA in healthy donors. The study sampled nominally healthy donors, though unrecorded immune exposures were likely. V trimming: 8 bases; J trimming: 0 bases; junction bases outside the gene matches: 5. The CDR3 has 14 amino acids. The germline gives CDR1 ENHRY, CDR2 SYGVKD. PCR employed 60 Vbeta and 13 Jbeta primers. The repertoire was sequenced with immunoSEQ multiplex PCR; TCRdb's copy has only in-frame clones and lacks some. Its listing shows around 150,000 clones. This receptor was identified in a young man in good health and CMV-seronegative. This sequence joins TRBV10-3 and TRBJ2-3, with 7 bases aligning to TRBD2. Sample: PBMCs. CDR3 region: CAIGGSGSTDTQYF. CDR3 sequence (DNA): TGTGCCATCGGCGGTAGCGGGAGCACAGATACGCAGTATTTT.